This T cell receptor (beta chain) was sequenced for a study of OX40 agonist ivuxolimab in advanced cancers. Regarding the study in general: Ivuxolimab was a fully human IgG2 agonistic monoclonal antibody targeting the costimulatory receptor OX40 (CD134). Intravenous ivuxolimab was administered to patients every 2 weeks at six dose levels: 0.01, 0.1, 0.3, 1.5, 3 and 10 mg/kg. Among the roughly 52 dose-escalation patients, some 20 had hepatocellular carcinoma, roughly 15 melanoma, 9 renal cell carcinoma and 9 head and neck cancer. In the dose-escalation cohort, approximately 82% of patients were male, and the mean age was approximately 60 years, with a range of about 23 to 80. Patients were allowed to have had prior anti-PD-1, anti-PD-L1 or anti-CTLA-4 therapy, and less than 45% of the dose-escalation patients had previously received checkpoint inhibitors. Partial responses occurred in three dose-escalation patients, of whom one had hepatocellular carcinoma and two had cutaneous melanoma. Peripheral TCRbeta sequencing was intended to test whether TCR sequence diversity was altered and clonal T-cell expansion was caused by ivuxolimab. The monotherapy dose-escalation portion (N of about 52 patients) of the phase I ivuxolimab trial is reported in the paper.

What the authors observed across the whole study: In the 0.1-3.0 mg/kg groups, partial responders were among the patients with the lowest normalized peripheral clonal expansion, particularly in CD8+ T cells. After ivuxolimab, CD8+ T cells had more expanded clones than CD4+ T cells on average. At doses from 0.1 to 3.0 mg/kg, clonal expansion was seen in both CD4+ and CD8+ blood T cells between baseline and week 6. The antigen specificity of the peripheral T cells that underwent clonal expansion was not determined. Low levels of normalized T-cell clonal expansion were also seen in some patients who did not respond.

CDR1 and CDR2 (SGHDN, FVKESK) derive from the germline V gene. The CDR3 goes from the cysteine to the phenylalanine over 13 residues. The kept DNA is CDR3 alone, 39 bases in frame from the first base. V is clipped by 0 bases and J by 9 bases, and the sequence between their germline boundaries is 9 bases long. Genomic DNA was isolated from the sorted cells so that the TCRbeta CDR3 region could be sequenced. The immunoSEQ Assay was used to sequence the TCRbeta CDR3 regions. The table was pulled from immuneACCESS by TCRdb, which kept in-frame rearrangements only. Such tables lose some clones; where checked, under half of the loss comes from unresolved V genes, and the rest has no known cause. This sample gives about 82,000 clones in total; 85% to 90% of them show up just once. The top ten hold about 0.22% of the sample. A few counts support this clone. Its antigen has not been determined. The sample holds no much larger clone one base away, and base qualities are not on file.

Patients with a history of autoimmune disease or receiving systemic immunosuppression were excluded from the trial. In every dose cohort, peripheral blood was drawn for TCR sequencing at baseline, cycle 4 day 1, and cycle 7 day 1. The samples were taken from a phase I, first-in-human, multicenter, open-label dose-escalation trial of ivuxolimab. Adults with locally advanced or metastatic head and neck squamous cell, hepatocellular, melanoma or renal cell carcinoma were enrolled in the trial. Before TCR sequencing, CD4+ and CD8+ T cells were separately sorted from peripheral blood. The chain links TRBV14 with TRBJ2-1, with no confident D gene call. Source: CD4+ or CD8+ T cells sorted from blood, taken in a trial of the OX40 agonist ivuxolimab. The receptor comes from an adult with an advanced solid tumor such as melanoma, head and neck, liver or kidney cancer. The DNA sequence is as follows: TGTGCCAGCAGCCAAGAAGGTGGCCGTGAGCAGTTCTTC. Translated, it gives CASSQEGGREQFF.